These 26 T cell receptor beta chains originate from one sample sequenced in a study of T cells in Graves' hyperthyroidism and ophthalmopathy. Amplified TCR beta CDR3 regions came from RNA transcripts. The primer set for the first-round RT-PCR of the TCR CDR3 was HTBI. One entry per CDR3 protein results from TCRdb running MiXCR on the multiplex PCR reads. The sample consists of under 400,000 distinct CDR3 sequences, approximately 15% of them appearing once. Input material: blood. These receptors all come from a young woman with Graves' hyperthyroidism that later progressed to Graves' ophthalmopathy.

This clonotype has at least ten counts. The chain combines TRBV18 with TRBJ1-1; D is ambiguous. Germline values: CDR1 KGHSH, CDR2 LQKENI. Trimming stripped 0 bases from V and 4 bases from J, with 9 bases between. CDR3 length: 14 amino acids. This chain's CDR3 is CASSPPNLATEAFF. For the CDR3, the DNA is TGTGCCAGCTCACCACCCAACCTAGCCACTGAAGCTTTCTTT.

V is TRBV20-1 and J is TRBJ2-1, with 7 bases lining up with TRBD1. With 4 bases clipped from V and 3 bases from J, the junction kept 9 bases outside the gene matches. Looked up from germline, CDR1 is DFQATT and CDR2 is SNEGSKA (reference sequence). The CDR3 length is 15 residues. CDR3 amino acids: CSATGDRVGYNEQFF. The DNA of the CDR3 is TGCAGTGCTACCGGTGACAGGGTAGGCTACAATGAGCAGTTCTTC.

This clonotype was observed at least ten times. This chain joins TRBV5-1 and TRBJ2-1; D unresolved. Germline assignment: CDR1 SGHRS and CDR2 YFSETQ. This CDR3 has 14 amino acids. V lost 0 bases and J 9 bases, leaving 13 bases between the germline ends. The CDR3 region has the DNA TGCGCCAGCAGCTTGGACATCCTCGCCGGTGAGCAGTTCTTC. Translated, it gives CASSLDILAGEQFF. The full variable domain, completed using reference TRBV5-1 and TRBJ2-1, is KAGVTQTPRYLIKTRGQQVTLSCSPISGHRSVSWYQQTPGQGLQFLFEYFSETQRNKGNFPGRFSGRQFSNSRSEMNVSTLELGDSALYLCASSLDILAGEQFFGPGTRLTVL.

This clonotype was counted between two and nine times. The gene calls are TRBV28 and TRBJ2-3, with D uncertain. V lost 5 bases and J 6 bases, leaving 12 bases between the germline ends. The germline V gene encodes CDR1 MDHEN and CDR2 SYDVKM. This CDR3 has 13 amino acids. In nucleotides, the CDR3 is TGTGCCAGCAGTGATGGCCCCGGGGATACGCAGTATTTT. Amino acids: CASSDGPGDTQYF.

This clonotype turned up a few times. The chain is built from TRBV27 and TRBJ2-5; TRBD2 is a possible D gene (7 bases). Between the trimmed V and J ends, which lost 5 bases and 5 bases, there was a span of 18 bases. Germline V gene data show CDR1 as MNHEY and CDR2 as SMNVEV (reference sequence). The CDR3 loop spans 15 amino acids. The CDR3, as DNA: TGTGCCAGCAGTCCCGGGGGCGGGAGTATGGAGACCCAGTACTTC. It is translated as CASSPGGGSMETQYF.

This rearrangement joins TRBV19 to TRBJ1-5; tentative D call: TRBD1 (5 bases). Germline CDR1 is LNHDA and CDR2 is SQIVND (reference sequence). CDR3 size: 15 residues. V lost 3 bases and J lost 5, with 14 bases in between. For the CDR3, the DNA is TGTGCCAGTAGTATCGTTAGGACACGATATCAGCCCCAGCATTTT. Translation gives CASSIVRTRYQPQHF.

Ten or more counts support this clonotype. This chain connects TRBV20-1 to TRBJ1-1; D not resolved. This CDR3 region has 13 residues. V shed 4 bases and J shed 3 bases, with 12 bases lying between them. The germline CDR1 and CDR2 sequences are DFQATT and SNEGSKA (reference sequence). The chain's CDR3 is CSATWWFYTEAFF. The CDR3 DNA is TGCAGTGCTACTTGGTGGTTTTACACTGAAGCTTTCTTT.

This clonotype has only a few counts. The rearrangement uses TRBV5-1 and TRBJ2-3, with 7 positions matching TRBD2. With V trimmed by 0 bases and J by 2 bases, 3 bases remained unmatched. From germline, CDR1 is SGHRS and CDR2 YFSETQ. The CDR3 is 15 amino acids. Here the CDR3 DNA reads TGCGCCAGCAGCTTGGGGGAGGGCCCCACAGATACGCAGTATTTT. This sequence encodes CASSLGEGPTDTQYF.

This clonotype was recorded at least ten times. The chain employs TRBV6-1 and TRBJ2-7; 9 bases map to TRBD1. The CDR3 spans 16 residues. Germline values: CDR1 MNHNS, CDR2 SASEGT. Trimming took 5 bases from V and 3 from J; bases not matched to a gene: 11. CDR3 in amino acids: CASSFKTGGAGYEQYF. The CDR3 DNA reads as TGTGCCAGCAGTTTCAAAACAGGGGGCGCAGGCTACGAGCAGTACTTC.

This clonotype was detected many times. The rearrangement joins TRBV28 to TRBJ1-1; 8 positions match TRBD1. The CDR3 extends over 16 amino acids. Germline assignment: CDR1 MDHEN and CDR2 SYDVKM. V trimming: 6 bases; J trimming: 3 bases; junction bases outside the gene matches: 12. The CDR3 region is CASSDRDRYSHTEAFF. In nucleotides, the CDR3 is TGTGCCAGCAGCGACCGGGACAGGTACTCTCACACTGAAGCTTTCTTT.

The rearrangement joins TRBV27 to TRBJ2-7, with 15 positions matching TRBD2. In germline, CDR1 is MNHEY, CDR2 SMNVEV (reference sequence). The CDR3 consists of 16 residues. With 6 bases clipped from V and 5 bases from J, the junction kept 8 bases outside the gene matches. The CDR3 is CASRPGLAGGPNEQYF. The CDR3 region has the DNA TGTGCCAGCAGGCCCGGACTAGCGGGAGGGCCGAACGAGCAGTACTTC.

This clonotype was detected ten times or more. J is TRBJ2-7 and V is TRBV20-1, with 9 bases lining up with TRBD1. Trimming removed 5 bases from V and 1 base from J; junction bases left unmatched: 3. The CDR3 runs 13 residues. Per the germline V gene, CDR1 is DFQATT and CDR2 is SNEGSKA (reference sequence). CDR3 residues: CSAWTGESYEQYF. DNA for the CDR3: TGCAGTGCTTGGACAGGGGAGTCCTACGAGCAGTACTTC.

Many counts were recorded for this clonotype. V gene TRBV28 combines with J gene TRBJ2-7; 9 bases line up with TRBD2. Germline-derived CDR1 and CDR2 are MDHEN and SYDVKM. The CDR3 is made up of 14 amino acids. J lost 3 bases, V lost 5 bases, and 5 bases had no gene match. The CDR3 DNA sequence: TGTGCCAGCAGTCCTAGCGGGAATAACTACGAGCAGTACTTC. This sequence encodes CASSPSGNNYEQYF.

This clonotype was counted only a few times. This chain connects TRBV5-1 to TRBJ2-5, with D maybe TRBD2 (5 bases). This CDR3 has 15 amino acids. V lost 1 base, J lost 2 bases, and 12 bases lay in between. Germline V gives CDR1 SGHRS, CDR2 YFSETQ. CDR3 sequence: CASSLKDSPQETQYF. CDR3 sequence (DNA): TGCGCCAGCAGCTTGAAGGACTCGCCACAAGAGACCCAGTACTTC.

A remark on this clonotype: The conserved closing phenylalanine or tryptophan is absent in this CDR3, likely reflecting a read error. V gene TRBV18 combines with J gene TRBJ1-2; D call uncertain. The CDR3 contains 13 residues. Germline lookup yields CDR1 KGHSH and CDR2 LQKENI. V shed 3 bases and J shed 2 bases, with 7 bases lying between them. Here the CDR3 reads CASSPRVNYGYTL. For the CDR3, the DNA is TGTGCCAGCTCACCTCGGGTAAACTATGGCTACACCCTC.

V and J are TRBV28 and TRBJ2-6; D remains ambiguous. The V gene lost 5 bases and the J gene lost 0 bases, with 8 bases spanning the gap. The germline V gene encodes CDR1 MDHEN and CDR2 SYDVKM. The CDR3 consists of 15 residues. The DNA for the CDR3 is TGTGCCAGCAGTCTATTGAACTCTGGGGCCAACGTCCTGACTTTC. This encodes CASSLLNSGANVLTF.

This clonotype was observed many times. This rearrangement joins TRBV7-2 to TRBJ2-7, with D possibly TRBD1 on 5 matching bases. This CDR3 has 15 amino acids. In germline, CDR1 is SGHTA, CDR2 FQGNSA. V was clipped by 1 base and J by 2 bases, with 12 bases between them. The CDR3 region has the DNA TGTGCCAGCAGCTTAGATGGGTGGGGCGCCTACGAGCAGTACTTC. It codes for CASSLDGWGAYEQYF.

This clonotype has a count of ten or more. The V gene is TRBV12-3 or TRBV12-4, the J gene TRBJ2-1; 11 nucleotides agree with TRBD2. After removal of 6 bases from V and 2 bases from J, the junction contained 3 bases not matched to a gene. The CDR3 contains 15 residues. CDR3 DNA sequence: TGTGCCAGCAGGGCTAGCGGGAGGACCTACAATGAGCAGTTCTTC. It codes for CASRASGRTYNEQFF.

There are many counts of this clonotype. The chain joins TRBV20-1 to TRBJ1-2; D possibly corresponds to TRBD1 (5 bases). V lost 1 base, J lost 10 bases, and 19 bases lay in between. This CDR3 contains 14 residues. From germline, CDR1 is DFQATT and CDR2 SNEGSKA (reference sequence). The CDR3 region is CSARGLSRGNHYTF. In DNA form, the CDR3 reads TGCAGTGCTAGAGGCTTATCTAGGGGTAACCACTACACCTTC.

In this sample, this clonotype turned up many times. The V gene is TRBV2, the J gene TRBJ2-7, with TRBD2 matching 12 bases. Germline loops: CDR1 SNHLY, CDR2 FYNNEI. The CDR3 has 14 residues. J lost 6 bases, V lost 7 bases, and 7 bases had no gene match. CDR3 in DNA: TGTGCCAGCACTTTGACTAGCGGGAGACGCGAGCAGTACTTC. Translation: CASTLTSGRREQYF. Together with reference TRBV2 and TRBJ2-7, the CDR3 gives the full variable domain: EPEVTQTPSHQVTQMGQEVILRCVPISNHLYFYWYRQILGQKVEFLVSFYNNEISEKSEIFDDQFSVERPDGSNFTLKIRSTKLEDSAMYFCASTLTSGRREQYFGPGTRLTVT.

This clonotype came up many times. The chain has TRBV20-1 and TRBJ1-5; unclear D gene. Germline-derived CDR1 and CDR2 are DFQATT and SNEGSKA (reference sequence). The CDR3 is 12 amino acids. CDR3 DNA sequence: TGCAGAGTTGGGCAGGGCAATCAGCCCCAGCATTTT. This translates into CRVGQGNQPQHF.

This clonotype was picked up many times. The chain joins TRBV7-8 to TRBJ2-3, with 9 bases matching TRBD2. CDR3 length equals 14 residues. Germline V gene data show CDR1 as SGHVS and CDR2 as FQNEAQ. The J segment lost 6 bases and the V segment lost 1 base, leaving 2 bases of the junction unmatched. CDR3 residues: CASSLGGGGDTQYF. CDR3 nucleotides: TGTGCCAGCAGCTTAGGCGGGGGGGGGGATACGCAGTATTTT.

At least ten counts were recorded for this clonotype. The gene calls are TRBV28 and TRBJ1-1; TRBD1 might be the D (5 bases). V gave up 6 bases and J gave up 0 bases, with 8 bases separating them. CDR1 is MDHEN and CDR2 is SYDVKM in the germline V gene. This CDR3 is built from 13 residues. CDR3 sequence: CASSGDLNTEAFF. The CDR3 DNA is TGTGCCAGCAGCGGGGACCTGAACACTGAAGCTTTCTTT.

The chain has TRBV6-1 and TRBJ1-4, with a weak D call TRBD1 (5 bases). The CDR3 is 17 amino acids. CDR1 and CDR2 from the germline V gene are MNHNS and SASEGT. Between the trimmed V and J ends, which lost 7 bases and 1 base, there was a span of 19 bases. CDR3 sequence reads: CASTEWWGVGTNEKLFF. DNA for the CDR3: TGTGCCAGCACGGAGTGGTGGGGGGTTGGAACTAATGAAAAACTGTTTTTT.

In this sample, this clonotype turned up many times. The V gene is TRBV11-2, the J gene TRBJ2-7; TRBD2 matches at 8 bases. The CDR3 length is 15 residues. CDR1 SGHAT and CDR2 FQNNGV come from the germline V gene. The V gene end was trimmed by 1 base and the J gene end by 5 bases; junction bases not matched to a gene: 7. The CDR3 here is CASSLVGGRTHEQYF. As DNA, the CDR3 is TGTGCCAGCAGCTTAGTCGGCGGGAGGACCCACGAGCAGTACTTC. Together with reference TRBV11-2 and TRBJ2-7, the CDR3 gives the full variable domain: EAGVAQSPRYKIIEKRQSVAFWCNPISGHATLYWYQQILGQGPKLLIQFQNNGVVDDSQLPKDRFSAERLKGVDSTLKIQPAKLEDSAVYLCASSLVGGRTHEQYFGPGTRLTVT.

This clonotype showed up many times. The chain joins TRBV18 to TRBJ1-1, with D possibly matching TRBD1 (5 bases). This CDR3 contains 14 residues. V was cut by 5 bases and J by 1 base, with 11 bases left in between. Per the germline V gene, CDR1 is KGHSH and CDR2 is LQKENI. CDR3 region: CASSFQGGNTEAFF. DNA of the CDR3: TGTGCCAGCTCATTCCAGGGAGGGAACACTGAAGCTTTCTTT.